The text below deals with one T cell receptor beta chain. Its antigen target is currently unknown. Base-call qualities are not available, and no considerably larger clone is one nucleotide away. This sample is drawn from a study of blood T cells in healthy people across ages (dated by TCRdb to between 2014 and 2016). Regarding the study in general: In model experiments, roughly one uniquely barcoded TCR beta cDNA molecule per two T cells was captured by template switching. The study measured age-related changes in TCR beta repertoire diversity using deep sequencing normalized with unique cDNA molecular identifiers. The donors were divided into four age groups: young (average around 17 years), middle-aged (about 40), aged (about 60) and long-lived (approximately 74). To avoid experimental bias, donors of different ages were randomly spread across the sequencing lanes. Using the same blood draw, the study looked at two additional independent replicas of 1 million unique cDNA reads for two donors, one aged 18 to 29 and the other aged 80 or older.

Systemically healthy Caucasian individuals from Russia, some 40 in total and aged about 6 to 95 years, were included as donors. Each donor gave ten milliliters of peripheral blood, drawn into EDTA-treated Vacutainer tubes. Ficoll-Paque density-gradient centrifugation was used to isolate PBMCs, with at least 6 million per sample. Total RNA was extracted from PBMCs with Trizol reagent, with at least 5.5 micrograms obtained per sample. For every donor, flow cytometry on a PBMC aliquot measured the percentage of naive CD45RAhigh/CD27high T cells. From V the trimming removes 4 bases and from J it removes 5 bases, while the gene matches leave 7 bases of the junction unaccounted for. Measured from the cysteine to the phenylalanine, the CDR3 is 16 residues long. The DNA shown is the 48-base CDR3, in frame from base 1. Sequences SGHRS (CDR1) and YFSETQ (CDR2) are obtained from the germline V gene. Library preparation used 5' RACE. The data were produced on an Illumina HiSeq 2500. A second PCR of about 6 to 11 cycles was run with a J-beta primer mix and a sample-barcoded 5' primer. A template-switch 5' adaptor carrying 12 random nucleotides introduced a unique molecular identifier onto each TCR beta cDNA molecule. Each sample yielded at least 2.5 million CDR3-containing paired-end reads. All of the RNA was converted into first-strand cDNA using the Mint cDNA synthesis kit, with a TRBC-specific oligonucleotide serving as the primer. Following uracil-DNA glycosylase treatment, a first 18-cycle PCR with universal primers M1SS and BC2_uni_R was performed on all cDNA. The source study handled its data this way. Each sample was normalized by randomly selecting 1 million high-quality reads, each carrying a distinct molecular identifier. Reads sharing molecular identifiers were discarded rather than binned into consensus sequences. MiTCR, set to a Q25 quality threshold and the strictest error-elimination algorithm, was used for CDR3 identification, clonotype clustering and error correction. A nonparametric unseen species model with Euler transformation was used to estimate a lower bound on total TCR beta diversity. TCRdb applied fastp at Q25 and MiXCR to the public reads, then kept only in-frame beta chains. Rows with one shared CDR3 protein collapse into an entry with the most common genes and DNA. TCRdb, not the original authors, processed these V and J calls. Recorded for this sample are 600,000 or so distinct CDR3 sequences; around 21% of them occurred a single time. The ten largest make up approximately 3.6% of the sample.

Results the study describes overall, beyond this receptor: Compared with the aged group, the long-lived group had more naive CD4+ T cells, fewer expanded clones and increased TCR diversity, a pattern suggesting age selection. Bulk unsorted PBMC profiling prevented conclusive comparison of naive and antigen-experienced compartments. There was a strong correlation between observed TCR beta diversity and the percentage of naive T cells measured by flow cytometry. Estimates of total diversity based on one million sequenced T cells were regarded as lower bounds and as underestimates. Because donor CMV infection status was unknown, age-related changes in expanded clonotypes were potentially confounded. As age increased, observed TCR beta diversity per million T cells dropped in a roughly linear way, and a significant reduction was already evident by age 40.

Sequencing was performed on blood. The source is a man between 65 and 85 years old in good health. The chain is made from TRBV5-1 and TRBJ2-5, with 14 central nucleotides matching TRBD2. CDR3 sequence: CASSPGLAGVAETQYF. The DNA sequence is TGCGCCAGCAGCCCGGGACTAGCGGGAGTTGCGGAGACCCAGTACTTC.